This passage covers 12 T cell receptor beta chains from one sample sequenced in a study of blood T cell repertoires in COVID-19. Profiled with immunoSEQ multiplex PCR; TCRdb holds only in-frame clones, not every one. This sample carries more than 200,000 clones, about 86% of them seen once, and the ten largest clones take 8.9%. Sequenced sample: peripheral blood. The source of these receptors is an elderly man with acute or convalescent COVID-19.

This clone was found once. The chain uses TRBV5-1 and TRBJ1-4; the D is unclear. Germline V CDR1 and CDR2: SGHRS, YFSETQ. This CDR3 has 12 residues. Trimming cost V 5 bases and J 5 bases, with 7 bases left between them. For the CDR3, the DNA is TGCGCCAGCAGGGCGGAGAATGAAAAACTGTTTTTT. It is translated as CASRAENEKLFF.

This chain links TRBV28 with TRBJ2-3; the match to TRBD1 covers 9 bases. This CDR3 has 15 amino acids. CDR1 is MDHEN, CDR2 SYDVKM, per germline. With 6 bases clipped from V and 7 bases from J, the junction kept 11 bases outside the gene matches. As DNA, the CDR3 is TGTGCCAGCAGCGGGCCGGGACAGGGTTCGAATACGCAGTATTTT. Translating gives CASSGPGQGSNTQYF. The variable domain in full, completed from reference TRBV28 and TRBJ2-3, reads DVKVTQSSRYLVKRTGEKVFLECVQDMDHENMFWYRQDPGLGLRLIYFSYDVKMKEKGDIPEGYSVSREKKERFSLILESASTNQTSMYLCASSGPGQGSNTQYFGPGTRLTVL.

The rearrangement links TRBV18 to TRBJ2-2; 9 bases match TRBD1. Germline V gene lookup returns CDR1 KGHSH and CDR2 LQKENI. This CDR3 is 16 amino acids long. After removal of 2 bases from V and 3 bases from J, the junction contained 4 bases not matched to a gene. The CDR3 DNA follows: TGTGCCAGCTCACCAGGACAGGGGCGGTACACCGGGGAGCTGTTTTTT. It codes for CASSPGQGRYTGELFF.

The V gene is TRBV7-3, the J gene TRBJ2-3; TRBD2 might be the D (6 bases). The length of the CDR3 is 16 residues. Between the trimmed V and J ends, which lost 4 bases and 1 base, there was a span of 15 bases. Germline V gene lookup returns CDR1 SGHTA and CDR2 FQGTGA. The CDR3 DNA reads as TGTGCCAGCAGCTCAAGGGGTGGGACTGGCACAGATACGCAGTATTTT. This codes for CASSSRGGTGTDTQYF. The variable domain in full, with the rest retrieved from reference TRBV7-3 and TRBJ2-3, is GAGVSQTPSNKVTEKGKYVELRCDPISGHTALYWYRQSLGQGPEFLIYFQGTGAADDSGLPNDRFFAVRPEGSVSTLKIQRTERGDSAVYLCASSSRGGTGTDTQYFGPGTRLTVL.

This clone showed up just once. The CDR3, as DNA: TGTGCCAGCAGTGAACGTATCCAGGGCTACCGCTCCTACGAGCAGTACTTC. This gives the protein CASSERIQGYRSYEQYF. The chain combines TRBV6-1 with TRBJ2-7; possibly TRBD1 for D (5 bases). Germline V gives CDR1 MNHNS, CDR2 SASEGT. Trimming shortened V by 2 bases and J by 0 bases, and 17 bases separated the two germline ends. CDR3 length: 17 residues.

This sequence joins TRBV6-6 and TRBJ2-7; 7 nucleotides agree with TRBD1. The length of the CDR3 is 16 residues. In germline, CDR1 is MNHNY, CDR2 SVGAGI (reference sequence). V shed 6 bases and J 11 bases; nucleotides not matched to a gene: 22. The CDR3: CASRPSGARGKGTEYF. In DNA form, the CDR3 reads TGTGCCAGCAGACCCTCCGGGGCCAGGGGGAAAGGTACGGAGTACTTC.

The rearrangement links TRBV28 to TRBJ1-5; tentatively, D is TRBD1 (5 bases). Trimming pared 3 bases from V and 7 bases from J, leaving 10 bases between. Per the germline V gene, CDR1 is MDHEN and CDR2 is SYDVKM. The CDR3 runs to 13 residues. CDR3 amino acids: CASSFPGNQPQHF. CDR3 nucleotides: TGTGCCAGCAGTTTCCCAGGGAACCAGCCCCAGCATTTT.

V is TRBV5-4 and J is TRBJ2-2; 7 bases are shared with TRBD1. This CDR3 contains 15 residues. The V gene's germline CDR1 is SGHNT and CDR2 YYREEE (reference sequence). V dropped 3 bases and J dropped 2; count of bases not matched to a gene: 4. This chain's CDR3 is CASSWTGRNTGELFF. The CDR3 DNA is TGTGCCAGCAGCTGGACAGGTAGAAACACCGGGGAGCTGTTTTTT.

A single count supports this clone. This chain links TRBV11-3 with TRBJ2-1; 10 positions match TRBD2. V was pared by 0 bases and J by 8 bases, with 28 bases of the junction left unmatched. Germline values: CDR1 SGHNT, CDR2 YENEEA. The CDR3 has 23 residues. The CDR3 DNA follows: TGTGCCAGCAGCTTAGAACAGGGAGCTGGTACTAGCGGGAAAACATGGCCCACTGATGAGCAGTTCTTC. It encodes CASSLEQGAGTSGKTWPTDEQFF. Complete variable domain (other parts from reference TRBV11-3 and TRBJ2-1): EAGVVQSPRYKIIEKKQPVAFWCNPISGHNTLYWYLQNLGQGPELLIRYENEEAVDDSQLPKDRFSAERLKGVDSTLKIQPAELGDSAVYLCASSLEQGAGTSGKTWPTDEQFFGPGTRLTVL.

The chain has TRBV4-1 and TRBJ1-5; D may be TRBD1 (6 bases). Germline CDR1 reads MGHRA; CDR2 reads YSYEKL. V was clipped by 4 bases and J by 0 bases, with 10 bases between them. The CDR3 contains 15 residues. The CDR3 bases are TGCGCCAGCAGCCTCGCAGGGGATAGCAATCAGCCCCAGCATTTT. Translation gives CASSLAGDSNQPQHF.

A few counts support this clone. V usage is TRBV24-1 and J usage is TRBJ2-3; D is uncertain. Per the germline V gene, CDR1 is KGHDR and CDR2 is SFDVKD. V was pared by 6 bases and J by 4 bases, with 4 bases between. The CDR3 runs 11 residues. The CDR3 DNA sequence: TGTGCCACCAGTTCCGCAGATACGCAGTATTTT. Its protein product is CATSSADTQYF.

V usage is TRBV19 and J usage is TRBJ2-5, with D perhaps matching TRBD1 (6 bases). Between the trimmed V and J ends, which lost 2 bases and 5 bases, there was a span of 15 bases. The germline V gene has CDR1 LNHDA and CDR2 SQIVND (reference sequence). The CDR3 contains 15 residues. CDR3 nucleotide sequence: TGTGCCAGTAGTATAAGGACAGCAGTGAGGGAGACCCAGTACTTC. Translation gives CASSIRTAVRETQYF.